This T cell receptor (beta chain) derives from a study of cytomegalovirus exposure and HLA in healthy donors. The length of the CDR3 is 14 residues. Trimming at V came to 6 bases and at J to 8 bases, leaving 8 bases not matched to a gene. Germline V CDR1 and CDR2: MNHNS, SASEGT. PCR used 60 Vbeta primers and 13 Jbeta primers. Repertoires were generated with immunoSEQ multiplex PCR, while TCRdb's copy carries only in-frame clones and drops some. Of more than 95,000 clones listed, 65% to 75% were seen once; the top ten hold less than 5%. Notes on the study in general: Another analysis was done later, and it associated roughly 15,000 TCR beta sequences with HLA alleles at 0.05 false discovery rate. Earlier analysis yielded a pattern in which most TCR beta V segments were productive about 87% or about 30% of the time. The authors judged a highly shared variant cluster likely a sequencing artifact. According to the study, 180 or so TCR beta chains were cytomegalovirus-associated.

Notes on this clone: As yet, its antigen is unknown.

Sequences were obtained from PBMCs. The TCR originated in a woman between 45 and 60 years old in good health and CMV-seropositive. The genes are TRBV6-1 and TRBJ2-1; 9 bases align to TRBD1. CDR3 coding DNA: TGTGCCAGCAGGGCCGGGACAGGGTACCATGAGCAGTTCTTC. As protein: CASRAGTGYHEQFF.